This TCR beta chain was observed in a study of blood T cell repertoires in COVID-19. Study details: Samples representing acute and convalescent COVID-19 were sourced from the United States, Italy and Spain.

Germline lookup yields CDR1 GTSNPN and CDR2 SVGIG (reference sequence). There are 14 residues in the CDR3. V was shortened by 3 bases and J by 8 bases, with 16 bases between the two germline ends. In the original workflow: Reference gene primer amplification gave nucleated cell count estimates. Generated by immunoSEQ multiplex PCR, the TCRdb table keeps only in-frame clones and is missing some. V and J calls and clone size are given by that table; D and trimming were obtained from the DNA. The repertoire consists of about 75,000 clones, with about 90% occurring once and the leading ten covering 2% to 3%.

The receptor's source is a human donor in a cohort sampled during active COVID-19. The specimen sequenced was peripheral blood. J is TRBJ1-4 and V is TRBV30, with D unclear. The CDR3 nucleotides read TGTGCCTGGAGCCTTTGGGGAGAGGAGGAAAAACTGTTTTTT. Translation: CAWSLWGEEEKLFF.